The T cell receptor beta chain described here comes from a study of blood T cell repertoires in COVID-19. Here immunoSEQ multiplex PCR was the method, and the copy in TCRdb shows in-frame clones only, minus some. Among roughly 190,000 clones listed, 70% to 90% were seen once. The CDR3 length is 14 residues. CDR1 is LGHNA and CDR2 is YSLEER in the germline V gene. Deletions cut 0 bases from V and 8 bases from J, with 10 bases between. The sample taken for sequencing was peripheral blood. This sequence originates from a woman over 75 in a cohort sampled during active or convalescent COVID-19. V and J are TRBV4-3 and TRBJ1-4; unclear D gene. The CDR3 here is CASSQDARGEKLFF. CDR3 nucleotides: TGCGCCAGCAGCCAAGACGCCCGTGGCGAAAAACTGTTTTTT.